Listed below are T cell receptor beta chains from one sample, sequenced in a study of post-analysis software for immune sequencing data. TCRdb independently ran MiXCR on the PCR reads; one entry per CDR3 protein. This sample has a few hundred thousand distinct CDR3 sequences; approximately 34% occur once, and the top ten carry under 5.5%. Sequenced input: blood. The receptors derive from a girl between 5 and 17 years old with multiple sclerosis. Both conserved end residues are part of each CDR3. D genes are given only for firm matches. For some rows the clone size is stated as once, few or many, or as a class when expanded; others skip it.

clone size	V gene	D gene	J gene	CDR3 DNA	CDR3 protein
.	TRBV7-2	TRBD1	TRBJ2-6	TGTGCCAGCAGCCCCGACAGGGGTGGGTATGGGGCCAACGTCCTGACTTTC	CASSPDRGGYGANVLTF
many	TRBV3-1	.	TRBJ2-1	TGTGCCAGCAGCCAAGTAGGGGCAGGGGAAAAGCAGTTCTTC	CASSQVGAGEKQFF
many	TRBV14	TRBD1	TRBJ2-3	TGTGCCAGCAGGGGGACAGGTCACACAGATACGCAGTATTTT	CASRGTGHTDTQYF
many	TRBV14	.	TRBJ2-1	TGTGCCAGCAGCCAAGGATCCGACTGGAGATCCTACAATGAGCAGTTCTTC	CASSQGSDWRSYNEQFF
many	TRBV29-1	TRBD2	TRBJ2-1	TGCAGCGCCGCTGGACTAGCGGGAGTTAATGAGCAGTTCTTC	CSAAGLAGVNEQFF
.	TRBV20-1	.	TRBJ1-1	TGCAGTGCTCAACGCAGGGAAAACACTGAAGCTTTCTTT	CSAQRRENTEAFF
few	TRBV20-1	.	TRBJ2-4	TGCAGTGCCGCCCCATCCGGGCTAGCCAAAAACATTCAGTACTTC	CSAAPSGLAKNIQYF
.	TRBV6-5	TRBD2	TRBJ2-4	TGTGCCAGCAGTTACGGACTAGCCGGATCAAACATTCAGTACTTC	CASSYGLAGSNIQYF
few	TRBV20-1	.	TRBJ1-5	TGCAGTGCTAGATCCCCAGGGGTCAATCAGCCCCAGCATTTT	CSARSPGVNQPQHF
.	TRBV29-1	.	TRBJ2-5	TGCAGCGTTGGGCTAGGTCCCCAAGAGACCCAGTACTTC	CSVGLGPQETQYF
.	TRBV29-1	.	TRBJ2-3	TGCAGCGTTGAGGAGGGGGCAGATACGCAGTATTTT	CSVEEGADTQYF
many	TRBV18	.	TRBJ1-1	TGTGCCAGCTCACCACCGACTCGGACTGAAGCTTTCTTT	CASSPPTRTEAFF
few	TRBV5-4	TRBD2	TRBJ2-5	TGTGCCAGCAGCCCGGGTGGGCTAGCGGGAGGATCGTATGAGCAGTACTTC	CASSPGGLAGGSYEQYF
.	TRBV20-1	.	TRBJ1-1	TGCAGTGCTCAGACAGGTTCTGAAGCTTTCTTT	CSAQTGSEAFF
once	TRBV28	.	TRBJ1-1	TGTGCCAGCAGTTTACAGGGCGTATCCCTTCGTAGCACTGAAGCTTTCTTT	CASSLQGVSLRSTEAFF
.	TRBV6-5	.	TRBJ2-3	TGTGCCAGCAGTTACTCGCGGACCAGCACAGATACGCAGTATTTT	CASSYSRTSTDTQYF
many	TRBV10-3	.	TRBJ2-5	TGTGCCATCAGTCATCCAAGTGGAGAGACCCAGTACTTC	CAISHPSGETQYF
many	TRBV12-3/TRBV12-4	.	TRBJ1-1	TGTGCCAGCGTCCTAGGGATTAACACTGAAGCTTTCTTT	CASVLGINTEAFF
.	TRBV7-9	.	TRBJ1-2	TGTGCCAGCAGCCGGGACAAGAACTATGGCTACACCTTC	CASSRDKNYGYTF
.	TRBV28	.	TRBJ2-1	TGTGCCAGCAGTCTGGGGCGGGTGACCGAGCAGTTCTTC	CASSLGRVTEQFF
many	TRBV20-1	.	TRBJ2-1	TGCAGTGCTAGAGTTTCGCAGGGGGGTGGTAATGAGCAGTTCTTC	CSARVSQGGGNEQFF
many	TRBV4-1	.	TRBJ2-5	TGCGCCAGCAGCCAAGATTGGGAAGAGACCCAGTACTTC	CASSQDWEETQYF
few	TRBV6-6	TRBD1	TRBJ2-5	TGTGCCAGCAGTTATAGCGGACAGGGGTTCAGGGGGACCCAGTACTTC	CASSYSGQGFRGTQYF
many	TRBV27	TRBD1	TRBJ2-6	TGTGCCAGCAGTTCCCGGACAGGAGATATCACGTCTGGGGCCAACGTCCTGACTTTC	CASSSRTGDITSGANVLTF
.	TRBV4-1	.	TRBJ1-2	TGCGCCAGCAGCCAAGGTTTAGGTACCTATGGCTACACCTTC	CASSQGLGTYGYTF
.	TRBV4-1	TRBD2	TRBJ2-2	TGCGCCAGCAGCCACCCTAGCGGGGGGGCGAACACCGGGGAGCTGTTTTTT	CASSHPSGGANTGELFF
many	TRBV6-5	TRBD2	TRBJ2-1	TGTGCCAGCAGTTACTCGATTAGCGGGGAGATCAATGAGCAGTTCTTC	CASSYSISGEINEQFF
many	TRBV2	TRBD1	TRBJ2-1	TGTGCCAGCAGTGAGAACAGGGGGATCATCAATGAGCAGTTCTTC	CASSENRGIINEQFF
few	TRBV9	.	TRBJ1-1	TGTGCCAGCAGCGATACAGCGAACACTGAAGCTTTCTTT	CASSDTANTEAFF
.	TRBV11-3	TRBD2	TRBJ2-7	TGTGCCAGCAGCTTAAGGTCTAGCGGCTACGAGCAGTACTTC	CASSLRSSGYEQYF
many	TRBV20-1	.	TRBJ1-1	TGCAGCCCGCCCCCCCCTGAAGCTTTCTTT	CSPPPPEAFF
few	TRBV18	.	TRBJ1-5	TGTGCCAGCTCATCGACAGGAGGTAGCAATCAGCCCCAGCATTTT	CASSSTGGSNQPQHF
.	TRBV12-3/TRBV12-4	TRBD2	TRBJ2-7	TGTGCCAGCAGTTTAGGGGGCGGGGAGGGTGAGCAGTACTTC	CASSLGGGEGEQYF
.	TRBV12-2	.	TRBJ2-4	TGTGCAAGTCGCTTAGCGTGGGTTTGGCGGGATAACGCCAAAAACATTCAGTACTTC	CASRLAWVWRDNAKNIQYF
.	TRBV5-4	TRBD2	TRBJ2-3	TGTGCCAGCAGCTACGGGGGGGGAACAGATACGCAGTATTTT	CASSYGGGTDTQYF
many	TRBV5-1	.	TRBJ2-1	TGCGCCAGCAACTCCGGGGCCTTAAATGAGCAGTTCTTC	CASNSGALNEQFF
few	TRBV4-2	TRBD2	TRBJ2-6	TGTGCCAGCAGCCATCTAGCGGGAATTACTTCTGGGGCCAACGTCCTGACTTTC	CASSHLAGITSGANVLTF
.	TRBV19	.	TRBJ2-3	TGTGCCAGTACCTTCAGCTGGGGAAAAGGCACAGATACGCAGTATTTT	CASTFSWGKGTDTQYF
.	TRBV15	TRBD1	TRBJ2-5	TGTGCCACTAAACAGGGGACGGTCGAGACCCAGTACTTC	CATKQGTVETQYF
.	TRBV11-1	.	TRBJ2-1	TGTGCCAGCAGCCAAATTCGCAGTGAGCAGTTCTTC	CASSQIRSEQFF
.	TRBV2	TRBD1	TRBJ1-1	TGTGCCAGCAGTGAAAAGCGGACAGGGGGCACTGAAGCTTTCTTT	CASSEKRTGGTEAFF
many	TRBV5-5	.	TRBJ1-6	TGTGCCAGCAGCTTGACCTCGACAGTGGATAATTCACCCCTCCACTTT	CASSLTSTVDNSPLHF
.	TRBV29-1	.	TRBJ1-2	TGCAGCGGCGGGGTTAGTGAGGACGGCTACACCTTC	CSGGVSEDGYTF
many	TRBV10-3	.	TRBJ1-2	TGTGCCATCAGTGAGCCAACAGGGAGCTATGGCTACACCTTC	CAISEPTGSYGYTF
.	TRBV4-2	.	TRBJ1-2	TGTGCCAGCAGCCAAGATGCAACAGAGGTCTATGGCTACACCTTC	CASSQDATEVYGYTF
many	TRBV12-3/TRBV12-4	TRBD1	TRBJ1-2	TGTGCCAGCAGTACCAAGACAGGGGGGGGTGGCTACACCTTC	CASSTKTGGGGYTF
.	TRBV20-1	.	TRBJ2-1	TGCAGTGCCAGTGCCGGACGACAGTTCTTC	CSASAGRQFF
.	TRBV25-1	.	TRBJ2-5	TGTGCCAGCAGCTCCCCCCGGGGCCAAGAGACCCAGTACTTC	CASSSPRGQETQYF
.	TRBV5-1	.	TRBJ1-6	TGCGCCAGCAGCTTGGAAGGAGTGGATTCACCCCTCCACTTT	CASSLEGVDSPLHF
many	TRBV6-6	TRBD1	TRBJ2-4	TGTGCCAGTGGGACAGCGCTGGGAGCCAAAAACATTCAGTACTTC	CASGTALGAKNIQYF
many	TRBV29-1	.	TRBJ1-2	TGCAGCGTTGAAGACAGGGTCGGCTACACCTTC	CSVEDRVGYTF
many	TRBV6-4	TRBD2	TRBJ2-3	TGTGCCAGCAGTGACCGTGCGGGAGCGTCCTCAGATACGCAGTATTTT	CASSDRAGASSDTQYF
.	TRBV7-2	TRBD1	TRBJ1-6	TGTGCCAGCAGCCGATCCTCCGGGACAGGGTTTTCACCCCTCCACTTT	CASSRSSGTGFSPLHF
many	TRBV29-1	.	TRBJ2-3	TGCAGCGGTGTGGGCAGCACAGATACGCAGTATTTT	CSGVGSTDTQYF
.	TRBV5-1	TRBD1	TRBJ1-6	TGCGCCAGCAGCTCGGCAGGGGGGTATTCACCCCTCCACTTT	CASSSAGGYSPLHF